This TCR beta chain was obtained from a study of blood T cell repertoires in COVID-19. Study summary: The samples span acute and convalescent COVID-19 from the United States, Italy and Spain. PBMCs, B-cell-depleted T cells, or T cells were the source of the cDNA or gDNA that made up the material.

This clone was observed once. The CDR3 totals 15 residues. Trimming at V came to 2 bases and at J to 6 bases, leaving 7 bases not matched to a gene. Germline CDR1 is SGDLS and CDR2 is YYNGEE. Study processing details: It was from reference gene primer amplification that nucleated cell counts were estimated. Generated by immunoSEQ multiplex PCR, the TCRdb table keeps only in-frame clones and is missing some. That table supplies the V and J calls and clone size; D and trimming were determined from the DNA. Found here are some 160,000 clones, around 89% of them singletons; the top ten hold approximately 3%.

The chain uses TRBV9 and TRBJ2-2, with 7 bases that match TRBD2. Sequencing was performed on peripheral blood. The receptor was derived from a man aged 55 to 70 with acute or convalescent COVID-19. The CDR3 sequence: CASSVGGLKAGELFF. The CDR3 DNA follows: TGTGCCAGCAGCGTCGGGGGGTTAAAAGCCGGGGAGCTGTTTTTT.